Shown below are 8 T cell receptor beta chains from a single sample sequenced in a study of blood T cell repertoires in COVID-19. Profiling relied on immunoSEQ multiplex PCR, and the TCRdb table lists in-frame clones only, not all of them. Of about 150,000 clones in the sample, under 90% were seen once. Source material: peripheral blood. These receptors came from a man in his fifties or sixties with acute or convalescent COVID-19.

The chain links TRBV6-2 or TRBV6-3 to TRBJ1-1; D not resolved. Germline loops: CDR1 MNHEY, CDR2 SVGEGT. With 4 bases removed from V and 2 bases from J, the gap between germline ends came to 14 bases. The CDR3 extends over 15 amino acids. The CDR3 bases are TGTGCCAGCAGTTTCAACAGTCTCCAAAACACTGAAGCTTTCTTT. The encoded protein is CASSFNSLQNTEAFF.

This rearrangement joins TRBV19 to TRBJ2-3; D gene ambiguous. Germline CDR1 and CDR2: LNHDA and SQIVND (reference sequence). The ends were cut back, 2 bases at V and 6 bases at J, with 3 bases in the middle. This CDR3 has 11 residues. The CDR3 reads CASSISDTQYF. The CDR3 nucleotides read TGTGCCAGTAGTATATCTGATACGCAGTATTTT. Drawing the rest from reference TRBV19 and TRBJ2-3, the complete variable domain is DGGITQSPKYLFRKEGQNVTLSCEQNLNHDAMYWYRQDPGQGLRLIYYSQIVNDFQKGDIAEGYSVSREKKESFPLTVTSAQKNPTAFYLCASSISDTQYFGPGTRLTVL.

V is TRBV24-1 and J is TRBJ2-1; D remains unclear. This CDR3 is 13 amino acids long. Germline V gene sequence: CDR1 KGHDR, CDR2 SFDVKD. V was cut by 4 bases and J by 7 bases, with 10 bases left in between. CDR3 DNA: TGTGCCACCAGTGACTATGACAATAATGAGCAGTTCTTC. The encoded protein is CATSDYDNNEQFF.

The V and J genes are TRBV6-4 and TRBJ1-1; D call uncertain. Germline-derived CDR1 and CDR2 are MRHNA and SNTAGT. V lost 2 bases to trimming and J lost 3 bases, with 4 bases between them. This CDR3 is 12 amino acids long. The CDR3 sequence: CASSDGYTEAFF. The CDR3 coding sequence is TGTGCCAGCAGTGACGGCTACACTGAAGCTTTCTTT.

The V and J genes are TRBV28 and TRBJ1-5, with 8 bases identical to TRBD1. The CDR3 covers 16 residues. Germline V gene lookup returns CDR1 MDHEN and CDR2 SYDVKM. V was pared by 6 bases and J by 3 bases, with 10 bases of the junction left unmatched. The CDR3 DNA reads TGTGCCAGCAGGCCAACCGGGACAGGCTCCAATCAGCCCCAGCATTTT. Amino acids: CASRPTGTGSNQPQHF.

This chain uses TRBV15 with TRBJ2-3; no definite D call. The CDR3 runs to 14 residues. Trimming pared 5 bases from V and 4 bases from J, leaving 13 bases between. CDR1 is LNHNV and CDR2 is YYDKDF in the germline V gene (reference sequence). CDR3 residues: CATSGPTTPDTQYF. For the CDR3, the DNA is TGTGCCACCAGCGGGCCTACCACCCCAGATACGCAGTATTTT.

V and J are TRBV7-9 and TRBJ1-2; a possible D gene is TRBD1 (5 bases). There are 15 residues in the CDR3. V lost 1 base and J lost 4, with 13 bases in between. Germline values: CDR1 SEHNR, CDR2 FQNEAQ (reference sequence). The CDR3 reads CASSLVSGIGYGYTF. In nucleotides, the CDR3 is TGTGCCAGCAGCTTAGTGTCAGGGATAGGCTATGGCTACACCTTC.

The chain joins TRBV2 to TRBJ2-7; 13 positions agree with TRBD2. Looked up from germline, CDR1 is SNHLY and CDR2 is FYNNEI. CDR3 length equals 16 residues. The V segment lost 1 base and the J segment 2 bases; nucleotides outside the gene matches: 2. The CDR3 is CASSEVLAGGPYEQYF. In DNA, the CDR3 is TGTGCCAGCAGTGAAGTACTAGCGGGGGGGCCCTACGAGCAGTACTTC.